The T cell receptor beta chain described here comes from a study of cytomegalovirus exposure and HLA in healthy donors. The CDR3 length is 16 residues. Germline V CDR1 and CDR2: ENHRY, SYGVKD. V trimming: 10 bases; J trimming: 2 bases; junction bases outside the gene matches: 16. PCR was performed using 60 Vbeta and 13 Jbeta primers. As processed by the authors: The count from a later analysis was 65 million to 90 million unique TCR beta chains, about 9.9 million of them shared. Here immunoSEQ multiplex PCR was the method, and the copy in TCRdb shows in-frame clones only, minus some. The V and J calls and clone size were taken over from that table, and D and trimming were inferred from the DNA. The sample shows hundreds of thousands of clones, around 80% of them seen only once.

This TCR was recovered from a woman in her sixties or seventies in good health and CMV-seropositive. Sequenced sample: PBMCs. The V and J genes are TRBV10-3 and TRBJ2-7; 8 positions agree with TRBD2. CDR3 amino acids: CATSTPRSGGTYEQYF. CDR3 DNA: TGTGCCACCTCCACTCCTCGAAGCGGGGGAACCTACGAGCAGTACTTC.